These 7 T cell receptor beta chains originate from one sample sequenced in a study of response to subunit inactivated influenza vaccine. TCRdb recomputed calls from the RT-PCR reads with MiXCR, one row per CDR3 protein. The repertoire consists of around 190,000 distinct CDR3 sequences, with 13% to 15% occurring once and the leading ten covering under 30%. This material consisted of CD8+ T cells sorted from PBMCs, taken about 5 days after vaccination. Receptors were obtained from a man aged 50 to 59 who received an inactivated influenza vaccine.

Concerning this clonotype: A clone one base away is much larger, so this may be a read error. This rearrangement joins TRBV14 to TRBJ1-6, with D possibly being TRBD1 (5 bases). Germline V CDR1 and CDR2: SGHDN, FVKESK. The CDR3 has 16 residues. The CDR3 reads CACSRQGISYNSPLHF. The CDR3 coding sequence is TGTGCCTGCAGCCGGCAGGGAATCTCCTATAATTCACCCCTCCACTTT. The whole variable domain, remainder taken from reference TRBV14 and TRBJ1-6, is EAGVTQFPSHSVIEKGQTVTLRCDPISGHDNLYWYRRVMGKEIKFLLHFVKESKQDESGMPNNRFLAERTGGTYSTLKVQPAELEDSGVYFCACSRQGISYNSPLHFGNGTRLTVT.

This clonotype was counted only a few times. This chain joins TRBV20-1 and TRBJ2-1; D tentatively reads TRBD1 or TRBD2 (6 bases each). The CDR3 is 15 residues long. V shed 5 bases and J shed 3 bases, with 17 bases lying between them. Germline loops: CDR1 DFQATT, CDR2 SNEGSKA (reference sequence). CDR3 sequence: CSARTGRGIYNEQFF. The CDR3 DNA sequence: TGCAGTGCTCGCACAGGGCGGGGCATCTACAATGAGCAGTTCTTC.

This clonotype appeared a few times. The chain couples TRBV10-3 to TRBJ2-1; 11 nucleotides agree with TRBD2. Unmatched junction bases numbered 17, after V lost 10 bases and J lost 9 bases. Germline V CDR1 and CDR2: ENHRY, SYGVKD. The CDR3 is 16 residues long. This CDR3 is CATESLTSGGVGEQFF. DNA for the CDR3: TGTGCCACTGAATCCCTAACTAGCGGGGGAGTGGGTGAGCAGTTCTTC.

The rearrangement links TRBV14 to TRBJ2-1; D might be TRBD1 (6 bases). This CDR3 has 19 residues. Germline V lookup: CDR1 SGHDN, CDR2 FVKESK. V was pared by 0 bases and J by 4 bases, with 22 bases between. CDR3 in amino acids: CASSQDQNTGWAWYNEQFF. The CDR3 bases are TGTGCCAGCAGCCAAGATCAGAACACAGGGTGGGCCTGGTACAATGAGCAGTTCTTC.

This clonotype came up many times. This chain uses TRBV6-5 with TRBJ1-1; TRBD1 matches at 7 bases. This CDR3 is built from 13 residues. Germline V CDR1 and CDR2: MNHEY, SVGAGI. With 1 base clipped from V and 6 bases from J, the junction kept 2 bases outside the gene matches. CDR3 sequence reads: CASSYYRGPEAFF. CDR3 DNA sequence: TGTGCCAGCAGTTACTACAGGGGCCCTGAAGCTTTCTTT.

The genes are TRBV11-2 and TRBJ2-1; a weak D match, TRBD1 (5 bases). The germline V gene has CDR1 SGHAT and CDR2 FQNNGV. This CDR3 spans 12 amino acids. V was pared by 6 bases and J by 7 bases, with 10 bases between. The CDR3 reads CASSLTVNEQFF. CDR3 DNA sequence: TGTGCCAGCAGTTTGACAGTGAATGAGCAGTTCTTC.

V gene TRBV7-2 combines with J gene TRBJ2-5; D uncertain. The germline V gene has CDR1 SGHTA and CDR2 FQGNSA. The V end was cut by 5 bases, the J end by 5 bases, with 6 bases between. The CDR3 runs 11 residues. The CDR3 coding sequence is TGTACCAGCAGCCCTCTGGAGACCCAGTACTTC. It specifies CTSSPLETQYF.